The clone carrying this TCR beta chain has at least ten counts. Antigen: not known. cDNA was made from about 480 ng RNA using alpha and beta constant primers. Separate chain-specific third strand synthesis with multiplexing indices produced the alpha and beta libraries. TCRdb fed the 5' RACE reads into MiXCR, producing one record per CDR3 protein. The sample consists of some 15,000 distinct CDR3 sequences, 9.4% of them appearing once. Whole blood was used without fractionation, so all unsorted peripheral T cells were included. The data are from a study of HIV-infected patients and healthy controls. There are 15 residues in the CDR3. CDR1 and CDR2 (germline): SGHTA, FQGNSA. The V segment lost 1 base and the J segment 7 bases; nucleotides outside the gene matches: 4. Overall study results and limits: Donor HLA types were not determined in the study.

Sequencing used blood. The TCR was taken from an adult in good health. V usage is TRBV7-2 and J usage is TRBJ1-6; 7 bases fit TRBD1. The CDR3 DNA reads as TGTGCCAGCAGCTTAGGCCAGGGGGTGAATTCACCCCTCCACTTT. The encoded protein is CASSLGQGVNSPLHF.